This TCR beta chain was retrieved from a study of neurological immune-mediated disorders. Overall study findings and caveats: Across subjects, expanded clones had no CDR3 amino acid sequences in common, pointing to private repertoires in all groups. Among 34 multiple sclerosis patients, phylogenetic grouping put the repertoires of 18 into a single related-CDR3 cluster, a possible signature. HTLV-1-associated myelopathy had the most TCR clonal expansion, whereas multiple sclerosis had the least (lower than in healthy controls).

The sorted libraries were made from some 960,000 CD4+ or CD8+ T cells. In this sample, this clonotype turned up many times. Its antigen is unknown. MiXCR, run by TCRdb on the 5' RACE reads, gives a single entry per CDR3 protein. Among tens of thousands of distinct CDR3 sequences listed, under 4.5% were seen once. The V segment lost 4 bases and the J segment 5 bases; nucleotides outside the gene matches: 11. Germline CDR1 and CDR2: SGHTS and YDEGEE. This CDR3 region has 18 residues. The chain uses TRBV5-8 and TRBJ2-3; 15 nucleotides line up with TRBD2. The source is a woman in her thirties or forties with multiple sclerosis. Sequencing was done on a sample of CD4+ T cells from blood. The CDR3 region is CASSGPGLAGGRKDTQYF. The CDR3 DNA is TGTGCCAGCAGCGGCCCTGGACTAGCGGGGGGGCGGAAAGATACGCAGTATTTT.